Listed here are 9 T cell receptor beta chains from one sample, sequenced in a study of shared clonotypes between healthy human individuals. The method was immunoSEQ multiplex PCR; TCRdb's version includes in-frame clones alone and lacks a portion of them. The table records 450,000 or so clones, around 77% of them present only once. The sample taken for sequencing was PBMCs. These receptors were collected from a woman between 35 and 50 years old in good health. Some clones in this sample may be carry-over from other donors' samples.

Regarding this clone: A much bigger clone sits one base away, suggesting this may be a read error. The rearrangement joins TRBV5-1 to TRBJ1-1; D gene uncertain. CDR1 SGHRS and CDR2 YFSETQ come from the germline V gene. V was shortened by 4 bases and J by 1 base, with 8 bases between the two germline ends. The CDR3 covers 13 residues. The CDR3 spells CASSPTANTEAFF. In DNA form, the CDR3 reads TGCGCCAGCAGCCCTACAGCGAACACTGAAGCTTTCTTT.

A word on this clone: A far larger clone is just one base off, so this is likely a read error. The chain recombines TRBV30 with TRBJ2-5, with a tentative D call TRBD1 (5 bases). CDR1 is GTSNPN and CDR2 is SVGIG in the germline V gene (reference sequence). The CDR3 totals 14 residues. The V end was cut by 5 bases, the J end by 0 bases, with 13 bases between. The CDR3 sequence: CAWGRQIYQETQYF. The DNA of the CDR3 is TGTGCCTGGGGCCGACAGATCTACCAAGAGACCCAGTACTTC.

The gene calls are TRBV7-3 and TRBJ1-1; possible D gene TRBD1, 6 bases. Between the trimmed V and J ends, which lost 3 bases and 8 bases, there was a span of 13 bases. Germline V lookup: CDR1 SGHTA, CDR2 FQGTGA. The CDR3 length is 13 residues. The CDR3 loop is CASSFTGSGEAFF. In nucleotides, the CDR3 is TGTGCCAGCAGCTTTACAGGGAGTGGAGAAGCTTTCTTT.

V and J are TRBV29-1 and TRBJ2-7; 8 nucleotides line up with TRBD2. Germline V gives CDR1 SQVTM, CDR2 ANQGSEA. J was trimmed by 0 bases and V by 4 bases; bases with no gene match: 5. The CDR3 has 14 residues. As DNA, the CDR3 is TGCAGCGTTGGGGAAAGCGGGAGCTCCTACGAGCAGTACTTC. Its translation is CSVGESGSSYEQYF.

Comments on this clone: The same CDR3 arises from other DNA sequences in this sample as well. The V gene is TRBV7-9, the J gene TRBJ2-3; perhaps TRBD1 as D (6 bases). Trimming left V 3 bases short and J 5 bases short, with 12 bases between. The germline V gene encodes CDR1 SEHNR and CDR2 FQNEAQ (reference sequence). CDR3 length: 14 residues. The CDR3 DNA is TGTGCCAGCAGCTTTGGGGGCGCGGAAGATACGCAGTATTTT. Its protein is CASSFGGAEDTQYF.

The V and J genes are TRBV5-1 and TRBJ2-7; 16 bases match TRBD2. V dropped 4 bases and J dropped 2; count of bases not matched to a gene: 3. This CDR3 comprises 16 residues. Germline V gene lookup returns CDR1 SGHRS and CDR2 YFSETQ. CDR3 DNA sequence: TGCGCCAGCAGCAGGGGACTAGCGGGAGGGCCCTACGAGCAGTACTTC. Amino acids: CASSRGLAGGPYEQYF.

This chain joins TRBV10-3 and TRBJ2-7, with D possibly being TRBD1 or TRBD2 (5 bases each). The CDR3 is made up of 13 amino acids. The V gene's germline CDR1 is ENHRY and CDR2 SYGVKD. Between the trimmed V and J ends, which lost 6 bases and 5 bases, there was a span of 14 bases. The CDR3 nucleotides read TGTGCCATCAGAGGAACAGGAGGCGACGAGCAGTACTTC. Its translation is CAIRGTGGDEQYF.

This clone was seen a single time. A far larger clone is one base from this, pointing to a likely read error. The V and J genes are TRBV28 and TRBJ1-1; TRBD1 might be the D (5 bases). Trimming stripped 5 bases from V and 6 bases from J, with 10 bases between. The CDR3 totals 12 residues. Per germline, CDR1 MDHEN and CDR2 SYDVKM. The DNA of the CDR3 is TGTGCCAGCAGTAAGGGACGGTCTGAAGCTTTCTTT. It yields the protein CASSKGRSEAFF.

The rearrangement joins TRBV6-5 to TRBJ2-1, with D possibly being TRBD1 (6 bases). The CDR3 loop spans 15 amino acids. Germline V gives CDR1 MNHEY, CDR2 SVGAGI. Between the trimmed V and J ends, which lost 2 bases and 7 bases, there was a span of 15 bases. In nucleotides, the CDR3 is TGTGCCAGCAGTTACAAACCCTCCGGGACAAATGAGCAGTTCTTC. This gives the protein CASSYKPSGTNEQFF.